Each of the 26 T cell receptor beta chains below was sequenced from the same sample in a study of cytomegalovirus exposure and HLA in healthy donors. 13 Jbeta primers and 60 Vbeta primers were used for the PCR. TCRdb's copy holds only in-frame clones and misses some; the assay was immunoSEQ multiplex PCR. Among more than 95,000 clones listed, 76% were seen once. The sample consisted of PBMCs. Receptor source: a woman younger than 30 in good health and CMV-seropositive.

The chain links TRBV4-1 to TRBJ2-5; 11 bases match TRBD2. Germline V gene lookup returns CDR1 MGHRA and CDR2 YSYEKL. This CDR3 is 16 amino acids long. Germline trimming cut 0 bases from V and 6 bases from J; bases unmatched to any gene: 6. CDR3 nucleotides: TGCGCCAGCAGCCAAGATCTCCTAGCGGGAGGCAAGACCCAGTACTTC. Amino acids: CASSQDLLAGGKTQYF.

This rearrangement joins TRBV6-1 to TRBJ1-3, with D unclear. CDR3 size: 14 residues. Trimming left V 6 bases short and J 0 bases short, with 9 bases between. Germline values: CDR1 MNHNS, CDR2 SASEGT. CDR3 sequence reads: CASSSDYSGNTIYF. As DNA, the CDR3 is TGTGCCAGCAGCTCAGACTACTCTGGAAACACCATATATTTT.

CDR3 sequence reads: CASSYKLRQGHLYEQYF. For the CDR3, the DNA is TGTGCCAGCAGCTACAAACTCCGACAGGGGCATCTCTACGAGCAGTACTTC. The chain recombines TRBV9 with TRBJ2-7; 8 nucleotides align to TRBD1. The CDR3 is 17 amino acids. The germline V gene encodes CDR1 SGDLS and CDR2 YYNGEE. V lost 4 bases, J lost 3 bases, and 15 bases stayed unmatched.

V gene TRBV5-5 combines with J gene TRBJ2-1; 9 bases are a match to TRBD2. The CDR3 sequence is 17 residues long. The trim removed 4 bases at V and 6 bases at J, leaving 14 bases unmatched. The germline CDR1 and CDR2 sequences are SGHKS and YYEKEE (reference sequence). This CDR3 is CASSSTQLAGEANEQFF. The CDR3 coding sequence is TGTGCCAGCAGCAGTACGCAGTTAGCGGGAGAGGCCAATGAGCAGTTCTTC. The full variable domain, its missing parts supplied by reference TRBV5-5 and TRBJ2-1, is DAGVTQSPTHLIKTRGQQVTLRCSPISGHKSVSWYQQVLGQGPQFIFQYYEKEERGRGNFPDRFSARQFPNYSSELNVNALLLGDSALYLCASSSTQLAGEANEQFFGPGTRLTVL.

This clone has only a few counts. V is TRBV10-1 and J is TRBJ2-7, with D maybe TRBD2 (8 bases). Trimming shortened V by 2 bases and J by 3 bases, and 17 bases separated the two germline ends. The CDR3 is 16 residues long. Germline V gene data show CDR1 as WNHNN and CDR2 as SYGVQD (reference sequence). The CDR3 loop reads CASSEPGGDSRYEQYF. The CDR3 DNA is TGCGCCAGCAGTGAGCCCGGGGGGGACAGCCGCTACGAGCAGTACTTC.

The CDR3 bases are TGCGCCAGCAGTCCATGGCGGGGGGACGTAGCCAAAAACATTCAGTACTTC. Translation: CASSPWRGDVAKNIQYF. This sequence joins TRBV10-1 and TRBJ2-4; 8 bases map to TRBD2. The ends lost 5 bases at V and 0 bases at J; junction bases unmatched: 9. The CDR3 loop spans 17 amino acids. Germline-derived CDR1 and CDR2 are WNHNN and SYGVQD (reference sequence).

CDR3 nucleotide sequence: TGTGCCAGCAGGTCCGGGACAGGGTCGACCCCTGAAGCTTTCTTT. Residues: CASRSGTGSTPEAFF. The chain couples TRBV5-4 to TRBJ1-1; 9 positions agree with TRBD1. This CDR3 comprises 15 residues. Trimming at V came to 5 bases and at J to 6 bases, leaving 11 bases not matched to a gene. Germline lookup yields CDR1 SGHNT and CDR2 YYREEE (reference sequence).

This clone was detected a few times. The chain carries TRBV7-6 and TRBJ1-5; D call uncertain. The V gene's germline CDR1 is SGHVS and CDR2 FNYEAQ. V lost 2 bases and J 0 bases, leaving 5 bases between the germline ends. This CDR3 spans 14 amino acids. In nucleotides, the CDR3 is TGTGCCAGCAGCTTACCAGGTAGCAATCAGCCCCAGCATTTT. Amino acid sequence: CASSLPGSNQPQHF.

The genes are TRBV5-1 and TRBJ2-1; D may be TRBD2 (6 bases). The CDR3 is made up of 17 amino acids. V lost 4 bases and J 3 bases, leaving 20 bases between the germline ends. CDR1 is SGHRS, CDR2 YFSETQ, per germline. The CDR3 here is CASSIGTGLANYNEQFF. The CDR3, as DNA: TGCGCCAGCAGCATAGGGACGGGCCTAGCGAACTACAATGAGCAGTTCTTC.

This rearrangement joins TRBV18 to TRBJ1-2; D might be TRBD1 (6 bases). The CDR3 contains 13 residues. V lost 1 base, J lost 3 bases, and 6 bases lay in between. Germline V gives CDR1 KGHSH, CDR2 LQKENI. This CDR3 is CASSPRQDYGYTF. For the CDR3, the DNA is TGTGCCAGCTCACCACGACAGGACTATGGCTACACCTTC.

The chain carries TRBV6-5 and TRBJ2-5, with D possibly TRBD2 on 6 matching bases. The CDR3 has 15 amino acids. Germline CDR1 is MNHEY and CDR2 is SVGAGI. V gave up 3 bases and J gave up 1 base, with 12 bases separating them. The chain's CDR3 is CASSYVGGVQETQYF. The CDR3 DNA sequence: TGTGCCAGCAGTTATGTTGGAGGGGTCCAAGAGACCCAGTACTTC.

The chain links TRBV29-1 to TRBJ1-4, with TRBD1 matching over 8 bases. The length of the CDR3 is 13 residues. With 4 bases clipped from V and 5 bases from J, the junction kept 3 bases outside the gene matches. The germline CDR1 and CDR2 sequences are SQVTM and ANQGSEA. The CDR3 DNA reads as TGCAGCGTTGGCGACAGGGGAAATGAAAAACTGTTTTTT. Its translation is CSVGDRGNEKLFF. Using reference TRBV29-1 and TRBJ1-4 for the parts outside the CDR3, the full variable domain is SAVISQKPSRDICQRGTSLTIQCQVDSQVTMMFWYRQQPGQSLTLIATANQGSEATYESGFVIDKFPISRPNLTFSTLTVSNMSPEDSSIYLCSVGDRGNEKLFFGSGTQLSVL.

The V gene is TRBV13, the J gene TRBJ2-3, with a weak D call TRBD2 (7 bases). The CDR3 spans 14 residues. The germline V gene encodes CDR1 PRHDT and CDR2 FYEKMQ (reference sequence). V was shortened by 7 bases and J by 5 bases, with 16 bases between the two germline ends. DNA for the CDR3: TGTGCCAGCACCCTTCAGGGAGGGGGAGATACGCAGTATTTT. As protein: CASTLQGGGDTQYF. The whole variable domain, filled in from reference TRBV13 and TRBJ2-3, reads AAGVIQSPRHLIKEKRETATLKCYPIPRHDTVYWYQQGPGQDPQFLISFYEKMQSDKGSIPDRFSAQQFSDYHSELNMSSLELGDSALYFCASTLQGGGDTQYFGPGTRLTVL.

This chain uses TRBV28 with TRBJ1-5; TRBD1 matches at 10 bases. Germline CDR1 is MDHEN and CDR2 is SYDVKM. Trimming cost V 6 bases and J 2 bases; bases outside gene matches: 7. The CDR3 spans 16 residues. CDR3: CASRLTGGRGNQPQHF. The CDR3 DNA sequence: TGTGCCAGCAGGCTGACAGGGGGCCGGGGCAATCAGCCCCAGCATTTT.

This clone has just a few counts. This sequence joins TRBV7-8 and TRBJ2-3; TRBD1 might be the D (6 bases). Germline values: CDR1 SGHVS, CDR2 FQNEAQ. V lost 7 bases to trimming and J lost 3 bases, with 20 bases between them. CDR3 length: 16 residues. The DNA of the CDR3 is TGTGCCAGCACCCCTCGGTACCGGGACACTACAGATACGCAGTATTTT. This encodes CASTPRYRDTTDTQYF.

This clone turned up a few times. The chain combines TRBV9 with TRBJ1-4; 8 nucleotides agree with TRBD1. Germline loops: CDR1 SGDLS, CDR2 YYNGEE. The CDR3 contains 15 residues. The V and J ends lost 4 bases and 8 bases, in that order; junction bases with no gene match: 10. CDR3 loop: CASSQLGQVREKLFF. Written as DNA, the CDR3 is TGTGCCAGCAGCCAGCTGGGACAGGTTAGGGAAAAACTGTTTTTT.

J is TRBJ1-2 and V is TRBV6-1; D call uncertain. The V and J ends lost 3 bases and 5 bases respectively, with 7 bases between them. The CDR3 extends over 12 amino acids. From germline, CDR1 is MNHNS and CDR2 SASEGT. The CDR3 spells CASSETRYGYTF. The CDR3, as DNA: TGTGCCAGCAGTGAGACACGGTATGGCTACACCTTC.

The chain carries TRBV11-2 and TRBJ1-3, with D unresolved. Germline lookup yields CDR1 SGHAT and CDR2 FQNNGV. The length of the CDR3 is 13 residues. V was trimmed by 5 bases and J by 8 bases, leaving 13 bases between them. The CDR3 loop reads CASSAQTWDTIYF. As DNA, the CDR3 is TGTGCCAGCAGCGCTCAGACTTGGGACACCATATATTTT.

The CDR3 coding sequence is TGTGCCAGCAGCCAACCTAGCGGCTACAATGAGCAGTTCTTC. It specifies CASSQPSGYNEQFF. V usage is TRBV14 and J usage is TRBJ2-1; 7 positions agree with TRBD2. CDR1 is SGHDN, CDR2 FVKESK, per germline. This CDR3 has 14 residues. The V gene end was trimmed by 2 bases and the J gene end by 3 bases; junction bases not matched to a gene: 1.

This chain connects TRBV25-1 to TRBJ2-1; 7 nucleotides align to TRBD1. The CDR3 totals 16 residues. CDR1 is MGHDK and CDR2 is SYGVNS in the germline V gene. The V segment lost 4 bases and the J segment 2 bases; nucleotides outside the gene matches: 8. The CDR3 coding sequence is TGTGCCAGCAGTGGTAAACCAGGGGGAACCTACAATGAGCAGTTCTTC. Its protein is CASSGKPGGTYNEQFF.

With respect to this clone: One end of the junction fails to match germline, which may point to a read error. The chain is built from TRBV2 and TRBJ2-2, with 13 positions matching TRBD2. Per the germline V gene, CDR1 is SNHLY and CDR2 is FYNNEI. CDR3 length: 17 residues. DNA of the CDR3: TGTGCCAGCAGGTTTGGACTAGCGGGGGAGAACACCTGGGAGCTGTTTTTT. Translation gives CASRFGLAGENTWELFF. Drawing the rest from reference TRBV2 and TRBJ2-2, the complete variable domain is EPEVTQTPSHQVTQMGQEVILRCVPISNHLYFYWYRQILGQKVEFLVSFYNNEISEKSEIFDDQFSVERPDGSNFTLKIRSTKLEDSAMYFCASRFGLAGENTWELFFGEGSRLTVL.

This rearrangement joins TRBV15 to TRBJ2-4; 7 bases line up with TRBD1. With 5 bases clipped from V and 9 bases from J, the junction kept 16 bases outside the gene matches. The CDR3 has 16 residues. CDR1 and CDR2 from the germline V gene are LNHNV and YYDKDF (reference sequence). Here the CDR3 DNA reads TGTGCCACCAGCCCAGGGGGAGACAGGAGGAAGGGCATTCAGTACTTC. Amino acids: CATSPGGDRRKGIQYF.

This clone has only one observation. This chain connects TRBV18 to TRBJ2-1; tentative D call: TRBD2 (6 bases). The CDR3 is made up of 15 amino acids. Germline V gene sequence: CDR1 KGHSH, CDR2 LQKENI. Trimming cost V 6 bases and J 0 bases, with 12 bases left between them. The CDR3 DNA sequence: TGTGCCAGCTCGCGGGACCGATACTCCTACAATGAGCAGTTCTTC. It yields the protein CASSRDRYSYNEQFF.

V is TRBV27 and J is TRBJ2-7; D is unclear. Germline V gene sequence: CDR1 MNHEY, CDR2 SMNVEV (reference sequence). The V end lost 4 bases, the J end lost 2 bases, and 12 bases lay between the germline ends. The CDR3 is 14 residues long. The DNA of the CDR3 is TGTGCCAGCAGTTCCCATAAAGCTGCCTACGAGCAGTACTTC. Translation gives CASSSHKAAYEQYF.

This chain joins TRBV19 and TRBJ2-7, with TRBD1 matching over 7 bases. Trimming at V came to 5 bases and at J to 4 bases, leaving 14 bases not matched to a gene. This CDR3 is 16 amino acids long. Germline lookup yields CDR1 LNHDA and CDR2 SQIVND (reference sequence). The CDR3 sequence is CASSPVTGTVGYEQYF. The CDR3 coding sequence is TGTGCCAGTAGTCCAGTAACCGGGACAGTGGGATACGAGCAGTACTTC.

The rearrangement links TRBV7-9 to TRBJ2-5; D unresolved. The germline gives CDR1 SEHNR, CDR2 FQNEAQ (reference sequence). V lost 1 base to trimming and J lost 5 bases, with 14 bases between them. CDR3 length: 15 residues. The CDR3 nucleotides are TGTGCCAGCAGCTTAGGTCTAGTAGGATGGGAGACCCAGTACTTC. It codes for CASSLGLVGWETQYF.